This passage covers 14 T cell receptor beta chains from one sample sequenced in a study of cytomegalovirus exposure and HLA in healthy donors. PCR employed 60 Vbeta and 13 Jbeta primers. Sequencing was performed with immunoSEQ multiplex PCR; in TCRdb, only in-frame clones are kept and a portion is missing. The table lists more than 60,000 clones, roughly 80% of them singletons. The specimen sequenced was PBMCs. The receptor source for this set is a male donor in good health and CMV-seropositive.

The V call is TRBV21-1, the J call TRBJ1-1; the table names TRBD1, a call not compared with the DNA. TRBV21-1 is classified as a pseudogene. The CDR3 is 16 residues long. This chain's CDR3 is CASSDLMGQGNAEAFF. As DNA, the CDR3 is TGTGCCAGCAGCGACCTAATGGGACAGGGGAACGCTGAAGCTTTCTTT.

The V call is TRBV5-1, the J call TRBJ2-5, with TRBD1 as a possible D gene (5 bases). The CDR3 extends over 13 amino acids. The V end was cut by 5 bases, the J end by 5 bases, with 13 bases between. Per the germline V gene, CDR1 is SGHRS and CDR2 is YFSETQ. As DNA, the CDR3 is TGCGCCAGCAGATCTTCAGGGCGGGAGACCCAGTACTTC. It specifies CASRSSGRETQYF.

The gene calls are TRBV19 and TRBJ2-3, with 7 positions matching TRBD1. The CDR3 loop spans 15 amino acids. With V trimmed by 10 bases and J by 2 bases, 12 bases remained unmatched. Germline CDR1 LNHDA, CDR2 SQIVND (reference sequence). In DNA form, the CDR3 reads TGTGCCACCCTAGAACCCGGGACAGTCACAGATACGCAGTATTTT. Protein: CATLEPGTVTDTQYF.

The V gene is TRBV6-6, the J gene TRBJ1-1; TRBD1 aligns across 8 bases. Unmatched junction bases numbered 12, after V lost 8 bases and J lost 1 base. CDR1 and CDR2 (germline): MNHNY, SVGAGI (reference sequence). The CDR3 is 16 amino acids. In DNA form, the CDR3 reads TGTGCCAGCGGGCCTTCTAACAGGGGGAAGAACACTGAAGCTTTCTTT. It encodes CASGPSNRGKNTEAFF.

The gene calls are TRBV25-1 and TRBJ1-2; 8 nucleotides agree with TRBD1. J gave up 8 bases and V 2 bases, and 4 bases lay outside the gene matches. Germline V lookup: CDR1 MGHDK, CDR2 SYGVNS. The CDR3 sequence is 13 residues long. CDR3 sequence reads: CASSERTGRGYTF. DNA for the CDR3: TGTGCCAGCAGTGAACGGACAGGGAGAGGCTACACCTTC.

V usage is TRBV19 and J usage is TRBJ1-1, with TRBD1 identical over 8 bases. The CDR3 consists of 17 residues. Trimming removed 0 bases from V and 3 bases from J; junction bases left unmatched: 9. From germline, CDR1 is LNHDA and CDR2 SQIVND (reference sequence). The CDR3 DNA sequence: TGTGCCAGTAGTATAGATCGGGACACAGGGGGAGACACTGAAGCTTTCTTT. It encodes CASSIDRDTGGDTEAFF. Full variable domain (outside the CDR3, taken from reference TRBV19 and TRBJ1-1): DGGITQSPKYLFRKEGQNVTLSCEQNLNHDAMYWYRQDPGQGLRLIYYSQIVNDFQKGDIAEGYSVSREKKESFPLTVTSAQKNPTAFYLCASSIDRDTGGDTEAFFGQGTRLTVV.

This chain links TRBV7-9 with TRBJ2-7; weak D call: TRBD2 (5 bases). Trimming shortened V by 3 bases and J by 11 bases, and 11 bases separated the two germline ends. Germline V gene lookup returns CDR1 SEHNR and CDR2 FQNEAQ (reference sequence). This CDR3 comprises 11 residues. CDR3 bases: TGTGCCAGCAGCTTTGAAGCGGCGAAGTACTTC. It specifies CASSFEAAKYF.

V gene TRBV27 combines with J gene TRBJ2-7; 14 bases match TRBD2. The germline V gene has CDR1 MNHEY and CDR2 SMNVEV (reference sequence). With 3 bases clipped from V and 3 bases from J, the junction kept 1 base outside the gene matches. The CDR3 has 15 residues. The CDR3 spells CASSLGLAGVYEQYF. The CDR3 DNA reads as TGTGCCAGCAGTTTGGGACTAGCGGGGGTCTACGAGCAGTACTTC.

The V and J genes are TRBV6-1 and TRBJ1-2; D might be TRBD1 (5 bases). There are 13 residues in the CDR3. Trimming cost V 5 bases and J 8 bases, with 15 bases left between them. From germline, CDR1 is MNHNS and CDR2 SASEGT. Written as DNA, the CDR3 is TGTGCCAGCAGTCCACCTTTGGGGGGAGGCTACACCTTC. Protein product: CASSPPLGGGYTF.

The V call is TRBV27, the J call TRBJ1-6; TRBD1 might be the D (6 bases). The CDR3 is made up of 15 amino acids. CDR1 MNHEY and CDR2 SMNVEV come from the germline V gene (reference sequence). Trimming pared 0 bases from V and 5 bases from J, leaving 8 bases between. The CDR3 loop is CASSLSDRHNSPLHF. The CDR3 DNA is TGTGCCAGCAGTTTATCCGACAGGCATAATTCACCCCTCCACTTT.

This chain joins TRBV5-1 and TRBJ2-7, with 11 bases that match TRBD1. Germline values: CDR1 SGHRS, CDR2 YFSETQ. V trimming: 6 bases; J trimming: 5 bases; junction bases outside the gene matches: 4. The CDR3 loop spans 13 amino acids. The CDR3 spells CASNGQGAHEQYF. DNA of the CDR3: TGCGCCAGCAACGGACAGGGGGCCCACGAGCAGTACTTC. The full variable domain, rest sourced from reference TRBV5-1 and TRBJ2-7, is KAGVTQTPRYLIKTRGQQVTLSCSPISGHRSVSWYQQTPGQGLQFLFEYFSETQRNKGNFPGRFSGRQFSNSRSEMNVSTLELGDSALYLCASNGQGAHEQYFGPGTRLTVT.

V usage is TRBV7-2 and J usage is TRBJ1-2; TRBD1 matches 9 bases. The CDR3 consists of 14 residues. Per the germline V gene, CDR1 is SGHTA and CDR2 is FQGNSA. J was trimmed by 2 bases and V by 5 bases; bases with no gene match: 3. The CDR3 DNA reads TGTGCCAGCAGCCCGGGACAGGGAAACTATGGCTACACCTTC. Encoded protein: CASSPGQGNYGYTF.

This rearrangement joins TRBV7-2 to TRBJ2-5, with a tentative D call TRBD2 (5 bases). CDR1 and CDR2 from the germline V gene are SGHTA and FQGNSA. V was clipped by 0 bases and J by 5 bases, with 10 bases between them. The CDR3 has 14 residues. DNA of the CDR3: TGTGCCAGCAGCTTAGCTGCTAGCCAGGAGACCCAGTACTTC. It translates to CASSLAASQETQYF.

The genes are TRBV11-2 and TRBJ1-5; D perhaps matches TRBD1 (6 bases). The length of the CDR3 is 15 residues. The V end was cut by 5 bases, the J end by 6 bases, with 17 bases between. Looked up from germline, CDR1 is SGHAT and CDR2 is FQNNGV. CDR3 in amino acids: CASSVGPGEFQPQHF. For the CDR3, the DNA is TGTGCCAGCAGCGTGGGTCCAGGGGAATTTCAGCCCCAGCATTTT.